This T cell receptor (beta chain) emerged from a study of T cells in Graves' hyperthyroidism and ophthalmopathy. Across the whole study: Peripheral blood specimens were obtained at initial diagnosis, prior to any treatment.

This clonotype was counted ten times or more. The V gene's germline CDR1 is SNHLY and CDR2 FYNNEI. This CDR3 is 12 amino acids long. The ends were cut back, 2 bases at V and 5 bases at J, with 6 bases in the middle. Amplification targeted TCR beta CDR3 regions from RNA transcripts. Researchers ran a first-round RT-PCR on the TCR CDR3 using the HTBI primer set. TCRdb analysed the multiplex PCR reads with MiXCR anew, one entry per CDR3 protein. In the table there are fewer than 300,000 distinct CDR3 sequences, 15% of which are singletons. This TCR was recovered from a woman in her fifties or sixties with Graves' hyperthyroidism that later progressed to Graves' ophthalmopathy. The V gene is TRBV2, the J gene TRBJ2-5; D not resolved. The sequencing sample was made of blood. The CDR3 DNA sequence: TGTGCCAGCAGTGAATCATCGGAGACCCAGTACTTC. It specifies CASSESSETQYF.